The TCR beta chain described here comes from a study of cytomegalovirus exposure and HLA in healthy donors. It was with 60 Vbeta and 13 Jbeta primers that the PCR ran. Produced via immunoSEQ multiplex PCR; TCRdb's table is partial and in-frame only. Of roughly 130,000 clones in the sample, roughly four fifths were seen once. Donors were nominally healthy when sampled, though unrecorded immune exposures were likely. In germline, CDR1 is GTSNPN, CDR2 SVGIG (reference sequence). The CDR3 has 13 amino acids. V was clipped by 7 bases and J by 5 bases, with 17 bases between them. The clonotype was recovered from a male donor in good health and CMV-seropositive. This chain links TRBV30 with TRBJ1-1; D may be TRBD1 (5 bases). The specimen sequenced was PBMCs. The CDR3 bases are TGTGCCTTGACTGGGGCCGGATGGACTGAAGCTTTCTTT. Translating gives CALTGAGWTEAFF. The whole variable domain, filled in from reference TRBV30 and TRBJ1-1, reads SQTIHQWPATLVQPVGSPLSLECTVEGTSNPNLYWYRQAAGRGLQLLFYSVGIGQISSEVPQNLSASRPQDRQFILSSKKLLLSDSGFYLCALTGAGWTEAFFGQGTRLTVV.